The 13 T cell receptor beta chains below come from one sample, sequenced in a study of response to subunit inactivated influenza vaccine. TCRdb re-called the RT-PCR reads with MiXCR, one entry per CDR3 protein. This sample yields 650,000 to 850,000 distinct CDR3 sequences, of which about 15% are seen a single time; less than 7% belongs to the top ten. Source: PBMCs from blood, taken 14 days before vaccination. These receptors were taken from a man aged 45 to 65 who received an inactivated influenza vaccine.

This clonotype was found a few times. The chain is built from TRBV20-1 and TRBJ2-3; D unclear. Per germline, CDR1 DFQATT and CDR2 SNEGSKA (reference sequence). Trimming shortened V by 1 base and J by 6 bases, and 14 bases separated the two germline ends. The CDR3 consists of 14 residues. Here the CDR3 DNA reads TGCAGTGCTAGAGTACACTACCGACCGGATACGCAGTATTTT. It yields the protein CSARVHYRPDTQYF.

This clonotype was counted ten times or more. V is TRBV4-3 and J is TRBJ1-6, with D unresolved. This CDR3 comprises 13 residues. In germline, CDR1 is LGHNA, CDR2 YSLEER. The V gene lost 0 bases and the J gene lost 10 bases, with 7 bases spanning the gap. CDR3 nucleotides: TGCGCCAGCAGCCAAGATCGGGGATCACCCCTCCACTTT. It encodes CASSQDRGSPLHF.

V gene TRBV9 combines with J gene TRBJ2-7, with 11 nucleotides matching TRBD1. The V gene's germline CDR1 is SGDLS and CDR2 YYNGEE. The CDR3 contains 17 residues. Trimming at V came to 3 bases and at J to 6 bases, leaving 14 bases not matched to a gene. In DNA form, the CDR3 reads TGTGCCAGCAGCGCGGGACAGGGGGAATTTAAAGTGGGCGAGCAGTACTTC. It codes for CASSAGQGEFKVGEQYF.

This clonotype was picked up many times. The chain links TRBV7-2 to TRBJ2-5; TRBD1 matches 8 bases. Germline CDR1 is SGHTA and CDR2 is FQGNSA. Trimming at V came to 4 bases and at J to 2 bases, leaving 6 bases not matched to a gene. This CDR3 region has 15 residues. The chain's CDR3 is CASSSWTGIQETQYF. CDR3 nucleotide sequence: TGTGCCAGCAGCTCTTGGACAGGGATACAAGAGACCCAGTACTTC.

Note on this clonotype: This may arise from a read error, as a much more abundant clone is one base away. V gene TRBV5-1 combines with J gene TRBJ2-1; no firm D call. The CDR3 is made up of 15 amino acids. Between the trimmed V and J ends, which lost 5 bases and 4 bases, there was a span of 16 bases. Germline assignment: CDR1 SGHRS and CDR2 YFSETQ. The CDR3 DNA reads TGCGCCAGCAGTACCGCTTGGACGGCTTACAATGAGCAGTTCTTC. Protein product: CASSTAWTAYNEQFF.

V is TRBV19 and J is TRBJ1-1, with TRBD1 matching over 9 bases. V was pared by 6 bases and J by 1 base, with 3 bases of the junction left unmatched. The germline CDR1 and CDR2 sequences are LNHDA and SQIVND (reference sequence). The CDR3 is made up of 14 amino acids. The CDR3 DNA follows: TGTGCCAGTAGGAGGACAGGGGCGAACACTGAAGCTTTCTTT. Residues: CASRRTGANTEAFF. Variable domain in full (rest from reference TRBV19 and TRBJ1-1): DGGITQSPKYLFRKEGQNVTLSCEQNLNHDAMYWYRQDPGQGLRLIYYSQIVNDFQKGDIAEGYSVSREKKESFPLTVTSAQKNPTAFYLCASRRTGANTEAFFGQGTRLTVV.

This clonotype occurred a few times. The chain is built from TRBV4-1 and TRBJ2-5; D remains unclear. The CDR3 covers 13 residues. Germline CDR1 is MGHRA and CDR2 is YSYEKL. V was cut by 0 bases and J by 7 bases, with 9 bases left in between. Here the CDR3 reads CASSQDFGRTQYF. The CDR3 DNA reads as TGCGCCAGCAGCCAAGATTTCGGCAGGACCCAGTACTTC.

The chain joins TRBV20-1 to TRBJ2-1; D ambiguous. This CDR3 contains 13 residues. V dropped 7 bases and J dropped 9 bases, with 19 bases sitting between them. Germline V gene sequence: CDR1 DFQATT, CDR2 SNEGSKA (reference sequence). CDR3 region: CSVDISGFGEQFF. CDR3 nucleotide sequence: TGCAGTGTCGACATATCCGGGTTTGGTGAGCAGTTCTTC.

The chain combines TRBV5-1 with TRBJ1-1; D not resolved. Trimming took off 2 bases at V and 4 bases at J, with 9 bases between the two ends. Germline loops: CDR1 SGHRS, CDR2 YFSETQ. This CDR3 is built from 13 residues. The DNA for the CDR3 is TGCGCCAGCAGCTTAGACCTGGGCACTGAAGCTTTCTTT. It codes for CASSLDLGTEAFF.

This clonotype was detected a few times. The genes are TRBV12-3 or TRBV12-4 and TRBJ2-6, with a weak D call TRBD2 (5 bases). V was clipped by 6 bases and J by 1 base, with 16 bases between them. The CDR3 has 17 amino acids. The DNA for the CDR3 is TGTGCCAGCAGGGGGAGAGGGCAAATATCTGGGGCCAACGTCCTGACTTTC. Translated: CASRGRGQISGANVLTF.

This chain uses TRBV6-2 or TRBV6-3 with TRBJ2-1, with 8 bases that match TRBD2. CDR3 length equals 15 residues. V gave up 0 bases and J gave up 7 bases; unmatched junction bases: 5. Germline-derived CDR1 and CDR2 are MNHEY and SVGEGT. The CDR3 reads CASSYSRTSYNEQFF. Written as DNA, the CDR3 is TGTGCCAGCAGTTACTCGAGGACTAGCTATAATGAGCAGTTCTTC.

The rearrangement uses TRBV7-6 and TRBJ2-5; tentative D call: TRBD1 (7 bases). Germline assignment: CDR1 SGHVS and CDR2 FNYEAQ. The CDR3 has 13 amino acids. Between the trimmed V and J ends, which lost 4 bases and 4 bases, there was a span of 10 bases. The CDR3 DNA sequence: TGTGCCAGCAGCTCCAGGGGGGCAGAGACCCAGTACTTC. This translates into CASSSRGAETQYF.

The rearrangement links TRBV6-2 or TRBV6-3 to TRBJ2-5; D gene unclear. V gave up 6 bases and J gave up 5 bases, with 10 bases separating them. CDR3 size: 12 residues. CDR1 is MNHEY and CDR2 is SVGEGT in the germline V gene. CDR3 sequence (DNA): TGTGCCAGCAGCCTGTTTTGGGAGACCCAGTACTTC. Translating it yields CASSLFWETQYF.